The 7 T cell receptor beta chains in this list originate from one sample, sequenced in a study of patients and donors after allogeneic stem cell transplantation. TCRdb re-called the RT-PCR reads through MiXCR, storing one row per CDR3 protein. The data show roughly 960,000 distinct CDR3 sequences, roughly 17% seen once. The specimen sequenced was blood, either unsorted or a sorted T cell fraction (not recorded which). These receptors came from a human donor who was either an allogeneic HSCT recipient or a stem cell or donor lymphocyte infusion donor (not recorded which). It is not recorded whose cells these are; they may come from a transplant donor.

This clonotype was detected only a few times. This rearrangement joins TRBV12-3 or TRBV12-4 to TRBJ2-3; 10 bases map to TRBD2. This CDR3 contains 14 residues. V shed 6 bases, J shed 5 bases, and the junction held 5 bases outside the gene matches. The CDR3 DNA reads as TGTGCCAGCAGCATAGCGGGAGGATTAGATACGCAGTATTTT. Translated, it gives CASSIAGGLDTQYF.

CDR3 sequence (DNA): TGTGCCACCGAAAAGAGACAGGCTAACACCGGGGAGCTGTTTTTT. As protein: CATEKRQANTGELFF. The J gene is TRBJ2-2, the V gene TRBV24-1; tentative D call: TRBD1 (6 bases). This CDR3 is 15 amino acids long. Looked up from germline, CDR1 is KGHDR and CDR2 is SFDVKD. V shed 9 bases and J shed 2 bases, with 15 bases lying between them.

This clonotype has ten or more counts. This chain uses TRBV6-1 with TRBJ1-1, with a possible D match to TRBD1 (5 bases). Deletions cut 7 bases from V and 4 bases from J, with 13 bases between. Germline V gives CDR1 MNHNS, CDR2 SASEGT. The CDR3 is made up of 13 amino acids. The CDR3 loop is CASTYGGGTEAFF. CDR3 DNA: TGTGCCAGCACCTACGGGGGGGGCACTGAAGCTTTCTTT.

The chain has TRBV7-6 and TRBJ2-7, with 8 nucleotides matching TRBD1. The CDR3 totals 14 residues. The germline V gene encodes CDR1 SGHVS and CDR2 FNYEAQ. The junction had 9 bases not matched to a gene; V was cut back by 8 bases and J by 3 bases. CDR3: CASSSDRAFYEQYF. In DNA form, the CDR3 reads TGTGCCAGCTCTTCGGACAGGGCTTTCTACGAGCAGTACTTC.

This chain uses TRBV12-3 or TRBV12-4 with TRBJ1-5; perhaps TRBD1 as D (6 bases). Trimming stripped 2 bases from V and 2 bases from J, with 25 bases between. The CDR3 contains 20 residues. The CDR3 bases are TGTGCCAGCAGTTTATCCCCGCACAGGGTGTTGGAAGTTGGCAATCAGCCCCAGCATTTT. Protein: CASSLSPHRVLEVGNQPQHF.

This clonotype was seen a handful of times. The chain links TRBV20-1 to TRBJ2-1; 9 bases match TRBD1. The length of the CDR3 is 12 residues. J gave up 7 bases and V 5 bases, and 3 bases lay outside the gene matches. Germline CDR1 is DFQATT and CDR2 is SNEGSKA (reference sequence). CDR3 region: CSAYRGRNEQFF. In DNA form, the CDR3 reads TGCAGTGCTTACAGGGGGCGAAATGAGCAGTTCTTC.

This clonotype has a count of ten or more. The chain has TRBV13 and TRBJ2-5; 7 bases are a match to TRBD1. V was pared by 5 bases and J by 4 bases, with 7 bases of the junction left unmatched. The germline V gene has CDR1 PRHDT and CDR2 FYEKMQ (reference sequence). This CDR3 is 14 amino acids long. CDR3 coding DNA: TGTGCCAGCAGCGCAGACAGGGTGGGAGAGACCCAGTACTTC. It is translated as CASSADRVGETQYF.